This T cell receptor (beta chain) was recovered during a study of early stage breast cancer tumors. Trimming cost V 4 bases and J 9 bases; bases outside gene matches: 15. This CDR3 region has 16 residues. Germline assignment: CDR1 SGHVS and CDR2 FNYEAQ. Using immunoSEQ multiplex PCR, the repertoire was profiled, and TCRdb retains in-frame clones only, with some absent. The sample holds a few thousand clones, roughly 68% seen once. Study-level results: Tumors had roughly 2.5-fold higher T cell density than normal breast.

In its sample, this clone was seen once. No antigen is known for it. V and J are TRBV7-6 and TRBJ2-1; 7 nucleotides line up with TRBD2. The sample was breast tumor tissue. The TCR originated in a person aged 35-55 years with breast cancer. The CDR3 reads CASSSGGGSGITEQFF. Here the CDR3 DNA reads TGTGCCAGCAGCTCGGGAGGCGGCAGCGGGATTACTGAGCAGTTCTTC. Using reference TRBV7-6 and TRBJ2-1 for the parts outside the CDR3, the full variable domain is GAGVSQSPRYKVTKRGQDVALRCDPISGHVSLYWYRQALGQGPEFLTYFNYEAQQDKSGLPNDRFSAERPEGSISTLTIQRTEQRDSAMYRCASSSGGGSGITEQFFGPGTRLTVL.